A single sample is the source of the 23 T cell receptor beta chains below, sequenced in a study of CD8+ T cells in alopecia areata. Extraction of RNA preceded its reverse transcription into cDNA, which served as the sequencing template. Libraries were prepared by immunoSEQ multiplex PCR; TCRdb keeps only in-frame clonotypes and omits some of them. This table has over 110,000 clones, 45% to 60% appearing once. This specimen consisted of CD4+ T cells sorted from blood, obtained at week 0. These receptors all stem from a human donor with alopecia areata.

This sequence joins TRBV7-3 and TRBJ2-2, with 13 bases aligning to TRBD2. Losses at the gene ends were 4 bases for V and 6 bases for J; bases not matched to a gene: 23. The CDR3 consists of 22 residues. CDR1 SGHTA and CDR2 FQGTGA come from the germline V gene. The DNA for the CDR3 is TGTGCCAGCAGCTCCTATCTTCCCCGAGTTGGGACTAGCGGGAATGATGCCGGGGAGCTGTTTTTT. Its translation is CASSSYLPRVGTSGNDAGELFF.

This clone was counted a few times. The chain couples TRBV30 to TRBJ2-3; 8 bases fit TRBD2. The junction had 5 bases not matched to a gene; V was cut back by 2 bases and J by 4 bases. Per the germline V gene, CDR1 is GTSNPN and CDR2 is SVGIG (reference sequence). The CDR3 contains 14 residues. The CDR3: CAWSSGSSADTQYF. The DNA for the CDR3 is TGTGCCTGGAGTAGCGGGAGTAGCGCAGATACGCAGTATTTT. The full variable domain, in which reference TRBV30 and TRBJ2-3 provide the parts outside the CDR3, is SQTIHQWPATLVQPVGSPLSLECTVEGTSNPNLYWYRQAAGRGLQLLFYSVGIGQISSEVPQNLSASRPQDRQFILSSKKLLLSDSGFYLCAWSSGSSADTQYFGPGTRLTVL.

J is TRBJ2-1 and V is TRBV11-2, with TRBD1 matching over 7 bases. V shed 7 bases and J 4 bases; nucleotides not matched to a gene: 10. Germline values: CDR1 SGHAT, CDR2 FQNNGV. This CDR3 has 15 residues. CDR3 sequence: CASTLTGMGYNEQFF. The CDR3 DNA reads TGTGCCAGCACCCTGACAGGGATGGGGTACAATGAGCAGTTCTTC.

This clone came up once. CDR3 nucleotides: TGCAGCGTGGGTAGCGGGATGGGAAATGAGCAGTTCTTC. Protein product: CSVGSGMGNEQFF. The chain recombines TRBV29-1 with TRBJ2-1; the match to TRBD2 covers 8 bases. Germline trimming cut 6 bases from V and 7 bases from J; bases unmatched to any gene: 8. CDR1 is SQVTM, CDR2 ANQGSEA, per germline. The CDR3 runs 13 residues.

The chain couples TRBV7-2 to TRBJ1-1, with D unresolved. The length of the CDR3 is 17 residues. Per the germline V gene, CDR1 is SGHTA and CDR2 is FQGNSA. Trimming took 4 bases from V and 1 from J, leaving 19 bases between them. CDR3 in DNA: TGTGCCAGCAGCTCCCCGCCTGGCGGGGTTTGGAACACTGAAGCTTTCTTT. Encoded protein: CASSSPPGGVWNTEAFF.

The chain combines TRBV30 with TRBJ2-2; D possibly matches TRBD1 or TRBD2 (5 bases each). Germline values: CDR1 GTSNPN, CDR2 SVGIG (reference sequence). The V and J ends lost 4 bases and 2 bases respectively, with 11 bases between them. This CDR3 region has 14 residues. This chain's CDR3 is CAWKPGPNTGELFF. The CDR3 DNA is TGTGCCTGGAAACCGGGACCTAACACCGGGGAGCTGTTTTTT.

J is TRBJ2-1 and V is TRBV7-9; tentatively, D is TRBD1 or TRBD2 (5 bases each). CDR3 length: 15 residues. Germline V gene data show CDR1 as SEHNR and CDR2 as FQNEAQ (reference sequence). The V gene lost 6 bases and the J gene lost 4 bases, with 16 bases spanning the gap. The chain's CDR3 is CASRAWGSEYNEQFF. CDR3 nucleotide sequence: TGTGCCAGCAGGGCGTGGGGGTCGGAGTACAATGAGCAGTTCTTC.

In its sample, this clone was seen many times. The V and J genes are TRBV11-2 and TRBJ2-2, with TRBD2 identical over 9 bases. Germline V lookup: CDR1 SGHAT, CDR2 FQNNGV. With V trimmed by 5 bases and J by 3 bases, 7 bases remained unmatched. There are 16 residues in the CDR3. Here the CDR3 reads CASSPGLASHTGELFF. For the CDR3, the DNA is TGTGCCAGCAGCCCCGGACTAGCGAGCCACACCGGGGAGCTGTTTTTT.

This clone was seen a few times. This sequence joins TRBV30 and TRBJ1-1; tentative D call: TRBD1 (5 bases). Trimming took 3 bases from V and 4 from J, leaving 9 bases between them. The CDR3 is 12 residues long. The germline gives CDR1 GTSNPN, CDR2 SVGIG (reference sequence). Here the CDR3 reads CAWRGVVTEAFF. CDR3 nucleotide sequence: TGTGCCTGGAGGGGGGTGGTCACTGAAGCTTTCTTT. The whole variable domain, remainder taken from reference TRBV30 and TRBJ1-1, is SQTIHQWPATLVQPVGSPLSLECTVEGTSNPNLYWYRQAAGRGLQLLFYSVGIGQISSEVPQNLSASRPQDRQFILSSKKLLLSDSGFYLCAWRGVVTEAFFGQGTRLTVV.

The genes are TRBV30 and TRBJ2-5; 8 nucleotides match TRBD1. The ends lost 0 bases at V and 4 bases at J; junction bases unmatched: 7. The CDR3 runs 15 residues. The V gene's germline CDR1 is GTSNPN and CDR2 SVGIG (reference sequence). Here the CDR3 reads CAWSVNPGQGETQYF. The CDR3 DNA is TGTGCCTGGAGTGTAAATCCCGGACAGGGAGAGACCCAGTACTTC.

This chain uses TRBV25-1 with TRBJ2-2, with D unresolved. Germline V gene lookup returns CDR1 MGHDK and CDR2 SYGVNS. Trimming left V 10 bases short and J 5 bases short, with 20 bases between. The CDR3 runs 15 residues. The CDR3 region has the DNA TGTGCCAAAGCAGGCACCACTCAATTGACCGGGGAGCTGTTTTTT. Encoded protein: CAKAGTTQLTGELFF.

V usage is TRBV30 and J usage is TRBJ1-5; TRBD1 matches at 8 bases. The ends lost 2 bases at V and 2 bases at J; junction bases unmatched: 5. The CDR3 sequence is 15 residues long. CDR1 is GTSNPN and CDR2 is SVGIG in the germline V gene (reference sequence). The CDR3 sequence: CAWSPMTGGNQPQHF. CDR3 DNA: TGTGCCTGGAGTCCCATGACAGGGGGCAATCAGCCCCAGCATTTT.

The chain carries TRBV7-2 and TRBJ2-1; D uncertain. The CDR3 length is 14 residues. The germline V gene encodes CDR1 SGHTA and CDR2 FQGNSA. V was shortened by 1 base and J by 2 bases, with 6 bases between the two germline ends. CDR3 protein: CASSLGRTYNEQFF. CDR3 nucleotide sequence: TGTGCCAGCAGCTTAGGGCGGACCTACAATGAGCAGTTCTTC.

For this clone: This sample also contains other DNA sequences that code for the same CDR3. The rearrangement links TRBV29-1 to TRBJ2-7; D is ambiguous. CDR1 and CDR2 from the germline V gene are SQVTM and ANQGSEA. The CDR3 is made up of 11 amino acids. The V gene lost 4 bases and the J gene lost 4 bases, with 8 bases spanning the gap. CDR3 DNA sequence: TGCAGCGTTGGGCGAGGATACGAGCAGTACTTC. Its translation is CSVGRGYEQYF.

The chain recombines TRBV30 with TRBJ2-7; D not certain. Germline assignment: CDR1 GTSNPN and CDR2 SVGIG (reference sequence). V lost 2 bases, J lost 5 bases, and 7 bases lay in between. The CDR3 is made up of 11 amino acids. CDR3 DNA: TGTGCCTGGAGTACGGAAGACGAGCAGTACTTC. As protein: CAWSTEDEQYF.

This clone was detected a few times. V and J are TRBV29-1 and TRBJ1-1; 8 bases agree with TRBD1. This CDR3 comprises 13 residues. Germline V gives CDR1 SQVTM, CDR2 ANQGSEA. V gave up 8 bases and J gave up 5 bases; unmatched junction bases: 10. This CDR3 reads CSLWTGIGTEAFF. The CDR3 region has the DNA TGCAGCCTCTGGACAGGGATAGGGACTGAAGCTTTCTTT.

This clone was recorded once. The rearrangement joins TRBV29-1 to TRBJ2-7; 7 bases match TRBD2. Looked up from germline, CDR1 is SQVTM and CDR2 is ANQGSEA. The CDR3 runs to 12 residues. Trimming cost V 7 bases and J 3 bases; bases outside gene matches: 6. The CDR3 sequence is CSAGRVDYEQYF. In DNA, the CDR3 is TGCAGCGCGGGGAGGGTTGACTACGAGCAGTACTTC.

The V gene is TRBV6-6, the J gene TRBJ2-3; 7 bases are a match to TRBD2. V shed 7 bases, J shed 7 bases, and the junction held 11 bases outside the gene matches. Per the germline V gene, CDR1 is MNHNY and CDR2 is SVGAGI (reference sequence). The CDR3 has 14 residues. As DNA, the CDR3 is TGTGCCAGCACCCCGGGACTACCCACGTATACGCAGTATTTT. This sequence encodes CASTPGLPTYTQYF.

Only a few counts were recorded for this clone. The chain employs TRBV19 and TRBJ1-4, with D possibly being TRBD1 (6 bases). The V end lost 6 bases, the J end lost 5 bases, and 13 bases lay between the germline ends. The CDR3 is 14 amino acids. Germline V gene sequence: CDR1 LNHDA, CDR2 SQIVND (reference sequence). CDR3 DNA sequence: TGTGCCAGTAGAAAAGGGGACACCAATGAAAAACTGTTTTTT. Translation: CASRKGDTNEKLFF.

The DNA of the CDR3 is TGTGCCATCAGTTCGTTGGCTAACTATGGCTACACCTTC. This gives the protein CAISSLANYGYTF. The chain recombines TRBV10-3 with TRBJ1-2; D not certain. Germline lookup yields CDR1 ENHRY and CDR2 SYGVKD. With 5 bases removed from V and 0 bases from J, the gap between germline ends came to 7 bases. The CDR3 runs to 13 residues.

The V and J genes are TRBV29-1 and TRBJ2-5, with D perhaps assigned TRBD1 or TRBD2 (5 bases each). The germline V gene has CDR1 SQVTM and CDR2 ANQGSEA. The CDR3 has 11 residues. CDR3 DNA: TGCGCCGGGGCCCTGGGGGAGACCCAGTACTTC. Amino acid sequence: CAGALGETQYF.

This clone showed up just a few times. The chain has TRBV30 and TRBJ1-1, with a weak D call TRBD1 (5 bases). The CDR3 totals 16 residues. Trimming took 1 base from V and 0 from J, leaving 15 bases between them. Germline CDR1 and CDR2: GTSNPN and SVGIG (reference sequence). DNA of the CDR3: TGTGCCTGGAGTGGGGGTCAGACAGATATGAACACTGAAGCTTTCTTT. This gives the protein CAWSGGQTDMNTEAFF.

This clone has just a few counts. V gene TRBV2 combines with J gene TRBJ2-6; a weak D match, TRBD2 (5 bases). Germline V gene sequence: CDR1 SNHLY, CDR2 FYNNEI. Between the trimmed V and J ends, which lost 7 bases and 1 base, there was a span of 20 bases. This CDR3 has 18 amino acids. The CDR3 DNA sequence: TGTGCCAGCATGATGAGGGATACCCACCTTTCTGGGGCCAACGTCCTGACTTTC. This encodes CASMMRDTHLSGANVLTF. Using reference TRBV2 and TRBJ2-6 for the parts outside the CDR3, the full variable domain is EPEVTQTPSHQVTQMGQEVILRCVPISNHLYFYWYRQILGQKVEFLVSFYNNEISEKSEIFDDQFSVERPDGSNFTLKIRSTKLEDSAMYFCASMMRDTHLSGANVLTFGAGSRLTVL.